Detailed here is one TCR beta chain. Antigen: not known. This sample was taken from a study of cytomegalovirus exposure and HLA in healthy donors. Whole-study context: From HLA-typed donors, an early data release held roughly 89 million unique TCRs. Study findings and constraints: HLA alleles showed associations with fewer than 20,000 TCR beta sequences in a later analysis, at a 0.05 false discovery rate.

Researchers ran the PCR with 60 Vbeta and 13 Jbeta primers. Libraries were prepared by immunoSEQ multiplex PCR; TCRdb keeps only in-frame clonotypes and omits some of them. There are about 160,000 clones in the sample; 75% occur only once, and 2.5% to 3% lies in the top ten. Sequenced: PBMCs. The clonotype was recovered from a woman aged 50 to 60 in good health and CMV-seropositive.

The CDR3 region is CASSRLQGGRYEQYF. The DNA for the CDR3 is TGCGCCAGCAGCCGCCTACAGGGCGGGAGGTACGAGCAGTACTTC. The V call is TRBV4-1, the J call TRBJ2-7; 8 nucleotides match TRBD2. The J segment lost 4 bases and the V segment lost 4 bases, leaving 9 bases of the junction unmatched. CDR1 is MGHRA, CDR2 YSYEKL, per germline. The CDR3 runs to 15 residues.